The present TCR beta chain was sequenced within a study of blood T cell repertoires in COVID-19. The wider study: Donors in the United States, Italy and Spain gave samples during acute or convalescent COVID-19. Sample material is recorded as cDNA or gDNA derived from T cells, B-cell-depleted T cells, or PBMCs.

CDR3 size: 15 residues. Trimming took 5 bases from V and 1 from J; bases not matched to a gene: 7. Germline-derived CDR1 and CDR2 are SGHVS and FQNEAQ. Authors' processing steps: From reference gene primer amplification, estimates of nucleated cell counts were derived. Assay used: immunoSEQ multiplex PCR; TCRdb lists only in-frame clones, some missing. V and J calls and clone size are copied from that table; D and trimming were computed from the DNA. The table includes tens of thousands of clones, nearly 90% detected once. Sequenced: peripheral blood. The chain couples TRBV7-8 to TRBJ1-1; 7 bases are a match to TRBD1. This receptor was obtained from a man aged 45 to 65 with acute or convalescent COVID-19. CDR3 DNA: TGTGCCAGCAGCCCACCAGGGGGGAGGAACACTGAAGCTTTCTTT. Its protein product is CASSPPGGRNTEAFF.